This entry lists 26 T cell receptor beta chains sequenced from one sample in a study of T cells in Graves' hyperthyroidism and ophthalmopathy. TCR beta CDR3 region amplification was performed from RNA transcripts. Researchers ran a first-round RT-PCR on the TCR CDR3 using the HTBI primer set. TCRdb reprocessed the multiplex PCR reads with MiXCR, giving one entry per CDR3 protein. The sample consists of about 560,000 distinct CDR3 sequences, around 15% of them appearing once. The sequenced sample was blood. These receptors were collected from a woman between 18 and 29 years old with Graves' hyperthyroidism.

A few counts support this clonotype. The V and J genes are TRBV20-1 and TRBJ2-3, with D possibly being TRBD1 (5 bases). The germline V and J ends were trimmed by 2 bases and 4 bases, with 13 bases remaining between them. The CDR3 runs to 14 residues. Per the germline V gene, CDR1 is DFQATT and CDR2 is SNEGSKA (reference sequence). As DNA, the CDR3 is TGCAGTGCTAGATTTGTCAGGGTTGCAGATACGCAGTATTTT. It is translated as CSARFVRVADTQYF.

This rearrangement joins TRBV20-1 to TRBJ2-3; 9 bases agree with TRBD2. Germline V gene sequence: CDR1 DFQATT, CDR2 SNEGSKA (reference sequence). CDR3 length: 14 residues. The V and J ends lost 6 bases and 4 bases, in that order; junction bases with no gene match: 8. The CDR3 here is CSAQTSGEADTQYF. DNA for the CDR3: TGCAGTGCCCAGACTAGCGGAGAGGCAGATACGCAGTATTTT.

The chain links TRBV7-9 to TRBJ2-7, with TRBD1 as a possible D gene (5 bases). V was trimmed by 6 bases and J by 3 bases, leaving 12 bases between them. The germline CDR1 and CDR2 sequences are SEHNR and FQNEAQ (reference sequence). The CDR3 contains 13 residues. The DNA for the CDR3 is TGTGCCAGCAGTAAACTGACAGACTACGAGCAGTACTTC. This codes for CASSKLTDYEQYF.

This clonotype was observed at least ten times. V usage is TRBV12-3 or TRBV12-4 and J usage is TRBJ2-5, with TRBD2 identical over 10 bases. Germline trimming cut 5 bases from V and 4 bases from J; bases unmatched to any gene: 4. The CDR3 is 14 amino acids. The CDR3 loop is CASSASSGRETQYF. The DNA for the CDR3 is TGTGCCAGCAGTGCATCTAGCGGGAGAGAGACCCAGTACTTC.

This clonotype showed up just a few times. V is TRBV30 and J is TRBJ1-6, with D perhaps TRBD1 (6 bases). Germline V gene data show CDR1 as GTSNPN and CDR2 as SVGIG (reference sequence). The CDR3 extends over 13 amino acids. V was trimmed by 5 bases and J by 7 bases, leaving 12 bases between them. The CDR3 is CAWVGQGNSPLHF. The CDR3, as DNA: TGTGCCTGGGTAGGGCAGGGGAATTCACCCCTCCACTTT.

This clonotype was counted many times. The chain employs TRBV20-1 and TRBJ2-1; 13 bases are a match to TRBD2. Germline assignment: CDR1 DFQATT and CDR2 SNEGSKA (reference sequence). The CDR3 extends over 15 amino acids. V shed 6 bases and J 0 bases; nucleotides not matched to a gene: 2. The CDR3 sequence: CSAGTSGDSYNEQFF. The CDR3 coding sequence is TGCAGTGCCGGGACTAGCGGGGACTCCTACAATGAGCAGTTCTTC.

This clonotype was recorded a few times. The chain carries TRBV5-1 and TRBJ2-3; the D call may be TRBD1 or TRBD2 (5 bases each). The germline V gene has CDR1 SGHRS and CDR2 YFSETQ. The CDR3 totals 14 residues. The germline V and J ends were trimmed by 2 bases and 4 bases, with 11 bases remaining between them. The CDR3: CASSFTGLADTQYF. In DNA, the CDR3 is TGCGCCAGCAGCTTCACGGGGCTGGCAGATACGCAGTATTTT.

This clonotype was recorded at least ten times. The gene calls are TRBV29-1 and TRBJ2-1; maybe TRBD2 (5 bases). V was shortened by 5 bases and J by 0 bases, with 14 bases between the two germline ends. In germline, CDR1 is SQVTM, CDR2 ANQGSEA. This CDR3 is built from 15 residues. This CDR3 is CSVRGFSSSYNEQFF. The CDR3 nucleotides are TGCAGCGTTCGCGGGTTTTCCAGCTCCTACAATGAGCAGTTCTTC.

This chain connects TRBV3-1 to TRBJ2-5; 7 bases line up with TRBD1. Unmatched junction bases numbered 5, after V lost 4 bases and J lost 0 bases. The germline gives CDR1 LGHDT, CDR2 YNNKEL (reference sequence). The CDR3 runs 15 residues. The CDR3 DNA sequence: TGTGCCAGCAGCCGACAGGGTTCGTACCAAGAGACCCAGTACTTC. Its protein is CASSRQGSYQETQYF.

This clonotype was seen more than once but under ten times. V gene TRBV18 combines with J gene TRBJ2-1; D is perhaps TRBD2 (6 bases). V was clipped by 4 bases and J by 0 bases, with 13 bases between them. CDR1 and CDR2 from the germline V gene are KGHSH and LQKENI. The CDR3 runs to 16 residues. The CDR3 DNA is TGTGCCAGCTCACTGGTAGCGGCAACCTCCTACAATGAGCAGTTCTTC. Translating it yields CASSLVAATSYNEQFF.

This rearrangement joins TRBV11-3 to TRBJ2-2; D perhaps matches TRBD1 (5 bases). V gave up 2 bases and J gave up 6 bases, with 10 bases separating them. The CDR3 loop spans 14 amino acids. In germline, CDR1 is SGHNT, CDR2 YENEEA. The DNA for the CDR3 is TGTGCCAGCAGCTTATCTCTCAGGGCCGGGGAGCTGTTTTTT. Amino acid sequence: CASSLSLRAGELFF.

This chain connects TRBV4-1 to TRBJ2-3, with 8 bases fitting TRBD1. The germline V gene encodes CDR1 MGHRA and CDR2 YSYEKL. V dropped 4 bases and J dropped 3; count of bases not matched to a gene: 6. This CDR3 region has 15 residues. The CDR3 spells CASSLTGVKTDTQYF. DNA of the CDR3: TGCGCCAGCAGCCTGACAGGGGTAAAGACAGATACGCAGTATTTT.

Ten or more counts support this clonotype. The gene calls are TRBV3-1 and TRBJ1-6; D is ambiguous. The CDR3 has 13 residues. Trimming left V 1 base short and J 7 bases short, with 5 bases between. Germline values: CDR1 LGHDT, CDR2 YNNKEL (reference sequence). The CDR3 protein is CASSQGPNSPLHF. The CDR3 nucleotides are TGTGCCAGCAGCCAAGGACCGAATTCACCCCTCCACTTT.

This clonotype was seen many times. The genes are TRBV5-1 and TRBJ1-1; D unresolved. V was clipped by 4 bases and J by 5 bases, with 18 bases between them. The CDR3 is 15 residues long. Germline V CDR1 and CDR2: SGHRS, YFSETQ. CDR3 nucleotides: TGCGCCAGCAGCCCCGAACAAAGCGCACGGACTGAAGCTTTCTTT. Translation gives CASSPEQSARTEAFF.

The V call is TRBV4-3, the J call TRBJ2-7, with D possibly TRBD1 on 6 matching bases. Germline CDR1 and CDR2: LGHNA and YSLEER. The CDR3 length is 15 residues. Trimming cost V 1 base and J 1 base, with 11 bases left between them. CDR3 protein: CASSQGTGQSYEQYF. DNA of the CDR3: TGCGCCAGCAGCCAAGGCACCGGACAGTCCTACGAGCAGTACTTC.

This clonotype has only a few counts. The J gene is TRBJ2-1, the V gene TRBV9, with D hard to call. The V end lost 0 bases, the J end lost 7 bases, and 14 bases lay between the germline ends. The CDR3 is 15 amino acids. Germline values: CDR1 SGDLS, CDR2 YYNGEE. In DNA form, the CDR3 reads TGTGCCAGCAGCGTAGACCAGCGATCTAGAAATGAGCAGTTCTTC. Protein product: CASSVDQRSRNEQFF.

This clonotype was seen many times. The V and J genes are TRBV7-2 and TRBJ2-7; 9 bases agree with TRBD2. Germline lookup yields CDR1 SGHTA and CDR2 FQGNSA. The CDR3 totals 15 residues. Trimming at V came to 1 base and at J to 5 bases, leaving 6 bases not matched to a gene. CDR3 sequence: CASSLVKASGNEQYF. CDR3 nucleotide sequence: TGTGCCAGCAGCTTAGTTAAGGCTAGCGGGAACGAGCAGTACTTC.

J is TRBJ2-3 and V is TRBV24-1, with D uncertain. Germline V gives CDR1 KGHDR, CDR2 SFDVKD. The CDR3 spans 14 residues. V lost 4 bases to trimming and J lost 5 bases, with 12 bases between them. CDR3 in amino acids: CATSDLIGRDTQYF. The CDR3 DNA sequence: TGTGCCACCAGTGACCTAATAGGACGAGATACGCAGTATTTT.

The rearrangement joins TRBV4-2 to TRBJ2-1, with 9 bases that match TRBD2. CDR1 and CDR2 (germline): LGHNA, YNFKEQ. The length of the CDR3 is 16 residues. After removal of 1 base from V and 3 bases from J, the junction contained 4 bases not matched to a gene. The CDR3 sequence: CASSQGTSVIYNEQFF. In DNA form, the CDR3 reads TGTGCCAGCAGCCAAGGGACTAGCGTAATCTACAATGAGCAGTTCTTC.

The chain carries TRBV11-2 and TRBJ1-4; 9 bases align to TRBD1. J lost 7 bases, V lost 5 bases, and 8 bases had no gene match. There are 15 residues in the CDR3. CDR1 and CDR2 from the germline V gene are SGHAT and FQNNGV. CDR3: CASSTSGQGFEKLFF. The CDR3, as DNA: TGTGCCAGCAGCACCTCGGGACAGGGTTTTGAAAAACTGTTTTTT.

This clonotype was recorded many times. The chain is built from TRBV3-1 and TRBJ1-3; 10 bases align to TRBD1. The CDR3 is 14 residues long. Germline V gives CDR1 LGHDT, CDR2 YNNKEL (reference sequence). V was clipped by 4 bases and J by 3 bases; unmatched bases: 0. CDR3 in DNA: TGTGCCAGCAGCCGGACAGGGGGTGGAAACACCATATATTTT. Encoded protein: CASSRTGGGNTIYF.

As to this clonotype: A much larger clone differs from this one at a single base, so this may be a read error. The DNA of the CDR3 is TGCAGTGCCAGGACAGGGCCCTGCGAGCAGTACTTC. Amino acid sequence: CSARTGPCEQYF. V and J are TRBV20-1 and TRBJ2-7; TRBD1 agrees at 8 bases. After removal of 6 bases from V and 6 bases from J, the junction contained 7 bases not matched to a gene. The CDR3 length is 12 residues. In germline, CDR1 is DFQATT, CDR2 SNEGSKA (reference sequence).

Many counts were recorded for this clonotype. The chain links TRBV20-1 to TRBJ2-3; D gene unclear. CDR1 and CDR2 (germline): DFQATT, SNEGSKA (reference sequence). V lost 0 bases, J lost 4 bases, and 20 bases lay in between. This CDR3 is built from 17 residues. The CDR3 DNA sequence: TGCAGTGCTAGAGATGAACATGGGGTGGCAGCGCCAGATACGCAGTATTTT. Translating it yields CSARDEHGVAAPDTQYF.

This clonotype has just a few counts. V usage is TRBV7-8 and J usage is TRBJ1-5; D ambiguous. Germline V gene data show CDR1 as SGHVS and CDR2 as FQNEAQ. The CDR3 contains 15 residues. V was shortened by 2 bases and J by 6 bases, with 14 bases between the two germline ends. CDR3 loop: CASSLSSVMGQPQHF. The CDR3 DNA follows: TGTGCCAGCAGCTTAAGCAGCGTAATGGGTCAGCCCCAGCATTTT.

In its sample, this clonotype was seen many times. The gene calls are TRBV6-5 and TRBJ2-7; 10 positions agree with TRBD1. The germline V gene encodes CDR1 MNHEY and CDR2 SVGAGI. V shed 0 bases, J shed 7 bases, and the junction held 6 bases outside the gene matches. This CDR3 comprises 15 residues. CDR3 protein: CASSYSTGGTLEQYF. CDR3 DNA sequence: TGTGCCAGCAGTTACTCGACAGGGGGCACGTTGGAGCAGTACTTC.

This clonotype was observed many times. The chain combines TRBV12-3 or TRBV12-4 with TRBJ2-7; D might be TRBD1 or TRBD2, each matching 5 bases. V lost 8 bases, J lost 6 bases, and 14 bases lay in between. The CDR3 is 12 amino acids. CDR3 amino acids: CASSSWGIEQYF. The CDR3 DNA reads TGTGCCAGCTCCTCTTGGGGGATCGAGCAGTACTTC.